The rows below give T cell receptor beta chains drawn from one sample of a study of Ad26.COV2.S vaccination and SARS-CoV-2 variants. Using immunoSEQ multiplex PCR, the repertoire was profiled, and TCRdb retains in-frame clones only, with some absent. The sample lists 450,000 to 550,000 clones, nearly 90% occurring once. The sequenced sample was peripheral blood, obtained in a trial of Ad26.COV2.S vaccine versus placebo. These receptors all stem from a person between 18 and 59 years old who received the Ad26.COV2.S COVID-19 vaccine or a placebo. CDR3s include the opening cysteine and the closing phenylalanine or tryptophan. The order of the fields is CDR3 length, J gene, V gene, CDR3 protein.

CDR3 length: 16
J gene: TRBJ1-3
V gene: TRBV14
CDR3 protein: CASSQERGSSGNTIYF

CDR3 length: 14
J gene: TRBJ1-1
V gene: TRBV6-5
CDR3 protein: CASRGDRASTEAFF

CDR3 length: 16
J gene: TRBJ1-2
V gene: TRBV15
CDR3 protein: CATSRGTGGANYGYTF

CDR3 length: 15
J gene: TRBJ2-1
V gene: TRBV27
CDR3 protein: CASSPRGVSYNEQFF

CDR3 length: 16
J gene: TRBJ2-5
V gene: TRBV3-1/TRBV3-2
CDR3 protein: CASSRTLAGGQETQYF

CDR3 length: 13
J gene: TRBJ2-1
V gene: TRBV9
CDR3 protein: CASSPSGPLLQFF

CDR3 length: 17
J gene: TRBJ1-3
V gene: TRBV18
CDR3 protein: CASSADRPTHSGNTIYF

CDR3 length: 14
J gene: TRBJ2-3
V gene: TRBV18
CDR3 protein: CASSPQGGTDTQYF

CDR3 length: 13
J gene: TRBJ1-1
V gene: TRBV6-5
CDR3 protein: CASSYSRHTEAFF

CDR3 length: 17
J gene: TRBJ2-3
V gene: TRBV7-6
CDR3 protein: CASSLKSGRRGPDTQYF

CDR3 length: 12
J gene: TRBJ1-2
V gene: TRBV13
CDR3 protein: CASSFGRAGYTF

CDR3 length: 16
J gene: TRBJ2-5
V gene: TRBV6-5
CDR3 protein: CASSYSKTGTQETQYF

CDR3 length: 14
J gene: TRBJ1-5
V gene: TRBV2
CDR3 protein: CASRQNREGQPQHF

CDR3 length: 15
J gene: TRBJ1-5
V gene: TRBV19
CDR3 protein: CASSSSVYSNQPQHF

CDR3 length: 11
J gene: TRBJ1-2
V gene: TRBV30
CDR3 protein: CAWNNGNGYTF

CDR3 length: 13
J gene: TRBJ2-5
V gene: TRBV18
CDR3 protein: CASSPRRMETQYF

CDR3 length: 17
J gene: TRBJ2-1
V gene: TRBV18
CDR3 protein: CASSRPTDRSSYNEQFF

CDR3 length: 16
J gene: TRBJ2-7
V gene: TRBV18
CDR3 protein: CASSPPIGGAFLVQYF

CDR3 length: 12
J gene: TRBJ1-4
V gene: TRBV2
CDR3 protein: CASKGWNEKLFF

CDR3 length: 13
J gene: TRBJ2-4
V gene: TRBV5-6
CDR3 protein: CASSLGLGNIQYF

CDR3 length: 14
J gene: TRBJ2-5
V gene: TRBV28
CDR3 protein: CASSLGGGWETQYF

CDR3 length: 12
J gene: TRBJ1-2
V gene: TRBV12-3/TRBV12-4
CDR3 protein: CASSPQDYGYTF

CDR3 length: 13
J gene: TRBJ2-1
V gene: TRBV10-3
CDR3 protein: CAINGQGHNEQFF

CDR3 length: 15
J gene: TRBJ2-6
V gene: TRBV2
CDR3 protein: CASREQGTGANVLTF

CDR3 length: 14
J gene: TRBJ2-3
V gene: TRBV6-5
CDR3 protein: CASGVRESTDTQYF

CDR3 length: 18
J gene: TRBJ2-1
V gene: TRBV7-8
CDR3 protein: CASSRGWGGSVSYNEQFF

CDR3 length: 15
J gene: TRBJ2-7
V gene: TRBV6-2/TRBV6-3
CDR3 protein: CASSYYGQGAYEQYF

CDR3 length: 14
J gene: TRBJ2-7
V gene: TRBV7-9
CDR3 protein: CASSSGDRAHEQYF

CDR3 length: 15
J gene: TRBJ2-7
V gene: TRBV7-2
CDR3 protein: CASSLGSGRGYEQYF

CDR3 length: 13
J gene: TRBJ2-7
V gene: TRBV30
CDR3 protein: CAWRRGGYGEQYF

CDR3 length: 16
J gene: TRBJ2-3
V gene: TRBV6-5
CDR3 protein: CASSYSGTGTTDTQYF

CDR3 length: 15
J gene: TRBJ2-7
V gene: TRBV29-1
CDR3 protein: CSVWLAGVGVYEQYF

CDR3 length: 14
J gene: TRBJ2-1
V gene: TRBV9
CDR3 protein: CASSVAGGNNEQFF

CDR3 length: 17
J gene: TRBJ2-3
V gene: TRBV7-3
CDR3 protein: CASSLGPQGTSTDTQYF

CDR3 length: 16
J gene: TRBJ2-1
V gene: TRBV27
CDR3 protein: CASNVRGGRDANEQFF

CDR3 length: 15
J gene: TRBJ1-1
V gene: TRBV7-2
CDR3 protein: CASSSRPGQGGEAFF

CDR3 length: 12
J gene: TRBJ1-3
V gene: TRBV6-1
CDR3 protein: CASSELDLNKYF